This T cell receptor (beta chain) was identified during a study of human T cells and chemical hapten exposure. The sample holds many counts of this clonotype. The time point here: patch test 3, about 24 weeks after DPC sensitization. Indicated treatment: therapeutic diphenylcyclopropenone sensitization with weekly scalp DPC. Blood sampling preceded each patch test application. The CDR3 is made up of 13 amino acids. Per the germline V gene, CDR1 is SGHDT and CDR2 is YYEEEE. V lost 4 bases and J 6 bases, leaving 13 bases between the germline ends. TCRdb recomputed calls from the RACE reads with MiXCR, one row per CDR3 protein. The sample carries 75,000 to 90,000 distinct CDR3 sequences, 11% recorded once.

The J gene is TRBJ1-1, the V gene TRBV5-6; tentatively, D is TRBD1 (6 bases). This specimen consisted of whole blood, obtained in connection with sensitization to the hapten diphenylcyclopropenone (DPC). This sequence originates from a woman in her forties or fifties with alopecia areata. Some clones in this sample may be carry-over from other donors' samples. This chain's CDR3 is CASSPRTDPEAFF. The DNA of the CDR3 is TGTGCCAGCAGCCCCCGGACAGATCCTGAAGCTTTCTTT. Filled out from reference TRBV5-6 and TRBJ1-1, the complete variable domain reads DAGVTQSPTHLIKTRGQQVTLRCSPKSGHDTVSWYQQALGQGPQFIFQYYEEEERQRGNFPDRFSGHQFPNYSSELNVNALLLGDSALYLCASSPRTDPEAFFGQGTRLTVV.